These T cell receptor beta chains were read from a single sample in a study of T cell responses to AZD1222 COVID-19 vaccine. Profiled with immunoSEQ multiplex PCR; TCRdb holds only in-frame clones, not every one. The sample lists over 150,000 clones; 85% to 95% were seen once. The sample was peripheral blood, taken on day 0 of AZD1222 vaccination. The origin of the receptors is an adult in good health. The CDR3 runs from the conserved cysteine through the conserved F or W.

J gene	CDR3 length	V gene	CDR3 protein
TRBJ1-1	15	TRBV3-1/TRBV3-2	CASSHPGQGNTEAFF
TRBJ1-3	16	TRBV14	CASSQGTAISGNTIYF
TRBJ2-7	12	TRBV6-5	CASSHPGYEQYF
TRBJ1-5	16	TRBV2	CASSANWEGGNQPQHF
TRBJ2-3	13	TRBV5-1	CASSLTGTDTQYF
TRBJ2-7	15	TRBV19	CASSTKQGNPYEQYF
TRBJ1-1	15	TRBV3-1/TRBV3-2	CASSPRGRVGTEAFF
TRBJ1-5	13	TRBV19	CASQEGRNQPQHF
TRBJ2-7	17	TRBV5-8	CASSLAQRSGILYEQYF
TRBJ1-1	14	TRBV2	CASSDRQGNTEAFF
TRBJ1-1	12	TRBV3-1/TRBV3-2	CASRSSGEQAFF